The T cell receptor (beta chain) under discussion was sequenced for a study of shared clonotypes between healthy human individuals. Overall study results and limits: Investigators expected sequencing depth to affect clonotype sharing among donors.

A word on this clone: Its target is not known.

Trimming at V came to 2 bases and at J to 4 bases, leaving 0 bases not matched to a gene. CDR1 and CDR2 from the germline V gene are ENHRY and SYGVKD. The CDR3 contains 13 residues. The naive CD8 population came from CD45RO-negative cells selected for CCR7, without terminally differentiated effector memory CD45RA+ cells. Per the original data handling: Filtering of immunoSEQ junctional sequences could not match full-length read filtering. Using immunoSEQ multiplex PCR, the repertoire was profiled, and TCRdb retains in-frame clones only, with some absent. The V and J calls and the clone size are those of that table, but D and trimming were determined from the DNA. The sample shows 760,000 or so clones, around 96% of them seen only once.

The chain recombines TRBV10-3 with TRBJ2-7, with TRBD2 matching 9 bases. This clonotype was obtained from a man aged 25 to 40 in good health. Sequencing was done on a sample of naive CD8+ T cells sorted from blood. The CDR3 loop reads CAISEGLAYEQYF. For the CDR3, the DNA is TGTGCCATCAGTGAGGGACTAGCGTACGAGCAGTACTTC.